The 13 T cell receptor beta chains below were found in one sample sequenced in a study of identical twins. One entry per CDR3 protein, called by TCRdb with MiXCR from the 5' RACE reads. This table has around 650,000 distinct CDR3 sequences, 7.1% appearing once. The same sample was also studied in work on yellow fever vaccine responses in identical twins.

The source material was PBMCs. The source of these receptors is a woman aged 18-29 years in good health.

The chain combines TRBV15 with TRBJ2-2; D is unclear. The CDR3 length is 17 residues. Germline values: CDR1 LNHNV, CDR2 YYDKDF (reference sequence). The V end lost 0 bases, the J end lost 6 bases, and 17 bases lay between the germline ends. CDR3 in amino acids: CATSRDRPNLGPGELFF. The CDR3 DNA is TGTGCCACCAGCAGAGATCGGCCCAATCTAGGACCCGGGGAGCTGTTTTTT.

CDR3 nucleotide sequence: TGTGCCACCCGGGACAGGTCTGGCCAAGAGACCCAGTACTTC. Translating it yields CATRDRSGQETQYF. The chain is built from TRBV6-2 or TRBV6-3 and TRBJ2-5; 8 nucleotides align to TRBD1. Germline-derived CDR1 and CDR2 are MNHEY and SVGEGT. V trimming: 10 bases; J trimming: 1 base; junction bases outside the gene matches: 8. The CDR3 is 14 residues long.

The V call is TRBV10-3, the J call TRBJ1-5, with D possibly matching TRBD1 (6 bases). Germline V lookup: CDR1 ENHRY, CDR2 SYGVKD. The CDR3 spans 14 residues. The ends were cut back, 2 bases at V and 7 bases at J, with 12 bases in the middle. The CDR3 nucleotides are TGTGCCATCAGTGAGGAAACAGGGCAACAGCCCCAGCATTTT. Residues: CAISEETGQQPQHF.

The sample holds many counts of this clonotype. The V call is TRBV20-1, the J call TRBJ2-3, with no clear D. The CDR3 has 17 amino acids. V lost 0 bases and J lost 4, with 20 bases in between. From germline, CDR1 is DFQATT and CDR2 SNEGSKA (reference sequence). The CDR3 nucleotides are TGCAGTGCTAGAGATGCGGCGCGTTTGACCAACGCAGATACGCAGTATTTT. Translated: CSARDAARLTNADTQYF.

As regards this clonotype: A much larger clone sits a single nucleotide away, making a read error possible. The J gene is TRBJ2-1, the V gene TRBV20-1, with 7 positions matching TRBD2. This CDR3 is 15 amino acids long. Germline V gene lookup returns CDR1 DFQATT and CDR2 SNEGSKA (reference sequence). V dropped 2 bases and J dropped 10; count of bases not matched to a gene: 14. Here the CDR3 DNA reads TGCAGTGCTAGAAATCGAAGGGGCGGGGGTAGCGAGCAGTTCTTC. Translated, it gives CSARNRRGGGSEQFF.

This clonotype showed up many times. This chain's CDR3 is CSVEKGGHEQYF. For the CDR3, the DNA is TGCAGCGTTGAGAAGGGGGGCCACGAGCAGTACTTC. The genes are TRBV29-1 and TRBJ2-7, with D perhaps matching TRBD1 or TRBD2 (6 bases each). V was cut by 3 bases and J by 5 bases, with 11 bases left in between. Germline V gene data show CDR1 as SQVTM and CDR2 as ANQGSEA. The CDR3 contains 12 residues.

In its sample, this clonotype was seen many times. CDR3 residues: CASTRDRDYYNEQFF. The CDR3 coding sequence is TGTGCCAGCACCCGGGACAGGGACTACTACAATGAGCAGTTCTTC. V and J are TRBV12-3 or TRBV12-4 and TRBJ2-1; 9 nucleotides agree with TRBD1. CDR3 size: 15 residues. The junction had 7 bases not matched to a gene; V was cut back by 7 bases and J by 3 bases.

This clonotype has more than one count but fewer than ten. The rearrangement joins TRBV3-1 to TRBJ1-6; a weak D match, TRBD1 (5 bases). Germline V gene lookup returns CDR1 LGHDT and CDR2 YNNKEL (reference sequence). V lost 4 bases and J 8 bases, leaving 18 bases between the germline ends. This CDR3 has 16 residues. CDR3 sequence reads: CASSPSRGILDSPLHF. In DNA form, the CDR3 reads TGTGCCAGCAGCCCGTCGAGGGGTATTCTTGATTCACCCCTCCACTTT. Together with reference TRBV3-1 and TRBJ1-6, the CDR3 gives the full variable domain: DTAVSQTPKYLVTQMGNDKSIKCEQNLGHDTMYWYKQDSKKFLKIMFSYNNKELIINETVPNRFSPKSPDKAHLNLHINSLELGDSAVYFCASSPSRGILDSPLHFGNGTRLTVT.

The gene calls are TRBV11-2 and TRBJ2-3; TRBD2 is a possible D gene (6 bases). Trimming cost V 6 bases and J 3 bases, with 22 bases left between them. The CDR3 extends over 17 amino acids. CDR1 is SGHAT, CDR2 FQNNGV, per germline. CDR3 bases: TGTGCCAGCAGTGAGCGGGTCACCATTTGGGGAACAGATACGCAGTATTTT. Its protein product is CASSERVTIWGTDTQYF.

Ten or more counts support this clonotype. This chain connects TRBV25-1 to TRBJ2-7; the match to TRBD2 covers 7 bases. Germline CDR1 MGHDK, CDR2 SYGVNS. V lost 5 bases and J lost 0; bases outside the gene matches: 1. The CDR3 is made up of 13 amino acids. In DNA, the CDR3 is TGTGCCAGCAGTCGCGGGAGCTCCTACGAGCAGTACTTC. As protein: CASSRGSSYEQYF.

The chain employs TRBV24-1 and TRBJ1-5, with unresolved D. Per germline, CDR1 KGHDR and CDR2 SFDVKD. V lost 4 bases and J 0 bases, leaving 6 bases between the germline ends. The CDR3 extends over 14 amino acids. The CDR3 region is CATSESYSNQPQHF. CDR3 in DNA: TGTGCCACCAGTGAATCCTATAGCAATCAGCCCCAGCATTTT.

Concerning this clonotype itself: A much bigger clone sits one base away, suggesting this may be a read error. In DNA form, the CDR3 reads TGTGCCAGCACCGCGCCCAGGGGCGCCTACAATGAGCAGTTCTTC. Protein: CASTAPRGAYNEQFF. The rearrangement joins TRBV21-1 to TRBJ2-1; TRBD1, the table's D call, lacks a check against the DNA. TRBV21-1 is annotated as a pseudogene. The CDR3 totals 15 residues.

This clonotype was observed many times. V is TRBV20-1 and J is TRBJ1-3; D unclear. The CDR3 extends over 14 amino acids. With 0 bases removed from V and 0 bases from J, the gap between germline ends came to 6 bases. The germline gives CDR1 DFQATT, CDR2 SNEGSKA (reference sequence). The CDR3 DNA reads TGCAGTGCTAGAGAGGCGGTCTCTGGAAACACCATATATTTT. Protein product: CSAREAVSGNTIYF.